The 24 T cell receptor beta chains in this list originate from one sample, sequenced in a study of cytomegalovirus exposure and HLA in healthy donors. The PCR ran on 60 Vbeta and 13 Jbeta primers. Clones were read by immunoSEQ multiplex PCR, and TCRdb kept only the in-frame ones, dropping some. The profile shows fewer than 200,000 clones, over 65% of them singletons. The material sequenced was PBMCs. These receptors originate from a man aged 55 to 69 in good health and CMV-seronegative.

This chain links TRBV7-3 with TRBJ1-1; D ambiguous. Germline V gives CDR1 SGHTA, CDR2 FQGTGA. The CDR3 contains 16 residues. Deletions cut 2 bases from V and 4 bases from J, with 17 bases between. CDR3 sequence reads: CASSLERLSSGTEAFF. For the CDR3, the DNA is TGTGCCAGCAGCTTAGAACGTCTCTCTTCGGGCACTGAAGCTTTCTTT.

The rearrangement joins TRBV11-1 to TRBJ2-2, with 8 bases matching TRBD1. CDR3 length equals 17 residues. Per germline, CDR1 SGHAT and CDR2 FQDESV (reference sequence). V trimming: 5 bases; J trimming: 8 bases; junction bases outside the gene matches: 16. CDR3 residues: CASSTRRNRGIMGELFF. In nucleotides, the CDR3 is TGTGCCAGCAGCACACGCAGAAACAGGGGGATTATGGGGGAGCTGTTTTTT.

The CDR3 DNA sequence: TGTGCCAGCAGCCCACCGGGGAGGGCTGGATACGAGCAGTACTTC. Encoded protein: CASSPPGRAGYEQYF. The J gene is TRBJ2-7, the V gene TRBV14; the match to TRBD2 covers 7 bases. Losses at the gene ends were 4 bases for V and 4 bases for J; bases not matched to a gene: 10. Per germline, CDR1 SGHDN and CDR2 FVKESK. The CDR3 covers 15 residues. The full variable domain, completed using reference TRBV14 and TRBJ2-7, is EAGVTQFPSHSVIEKGQTVTLRCDPISGHDNLYWYRRVMGKEIKFLLHFVKESKQDESGMPNNRFLAERTGGTYSTLKVQPAELEDSGVYFCASSPPGRAGYEQYFGPGTRLTVT.

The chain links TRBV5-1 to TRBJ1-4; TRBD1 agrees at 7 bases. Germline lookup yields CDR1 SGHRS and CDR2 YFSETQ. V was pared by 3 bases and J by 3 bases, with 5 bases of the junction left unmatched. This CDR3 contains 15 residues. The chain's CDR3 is CASSYYRGPNEKLFF. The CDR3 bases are TGCGCCAGCAGCTACTACAGGGGTCCTAATGAAAAACTGTTTTTT.

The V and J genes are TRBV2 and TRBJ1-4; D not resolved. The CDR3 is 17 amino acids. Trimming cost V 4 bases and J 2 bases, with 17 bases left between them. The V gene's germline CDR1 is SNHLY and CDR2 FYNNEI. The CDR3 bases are TGTGCCAGCAGTGCACGGGAGGGTTTAGGGACTAATGAAAAACTGTTTTTT. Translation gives CASSAREGLGTNEKLFF.

The DNA for the CDR3 is TGTGCCAGCAGTTTGCGGGGTTATAATTCACCCCTCCACTTT. Its translation: CASSLRGYNSPLHF. J is TRBJ1-6 and V is TRBV28; D uncertain. The CDR3 is 14 residues long. Trimming stripped 3 bases from V and 4 bases from J, with 7 bases between. The germline V gene has CDR1 MDHEN and CDR2 SYDVKM.

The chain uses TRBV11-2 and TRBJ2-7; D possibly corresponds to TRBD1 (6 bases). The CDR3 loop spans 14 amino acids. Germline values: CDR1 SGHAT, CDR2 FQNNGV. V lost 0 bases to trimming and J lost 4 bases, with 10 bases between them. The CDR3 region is CASSLERTAYEQYF. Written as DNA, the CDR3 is TGTGCCAGCAGCTTAGAGCGGACAGCTTACGAGCAGTACTTC. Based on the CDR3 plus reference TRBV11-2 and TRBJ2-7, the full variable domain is EAGVAQSPRYKIIEKRQSVAFWCNPISGHATLYWYQQILGQGPKLLIQFQNNGVVDDSQLPKDRFSAERLKGVDSTLKIQPAKLEDSAVYLCASSLERTAYEQYFGPGTRLTVT.

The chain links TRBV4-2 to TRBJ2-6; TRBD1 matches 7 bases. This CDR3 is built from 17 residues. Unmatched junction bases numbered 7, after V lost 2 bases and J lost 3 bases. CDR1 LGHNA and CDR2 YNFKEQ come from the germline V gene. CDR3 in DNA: TGTGCCAGCAGCCAATCCGGGACAGTCGGTGGGGCCAACGTCCTGACTTTC. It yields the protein CASSQSGTVGGANVLTF.

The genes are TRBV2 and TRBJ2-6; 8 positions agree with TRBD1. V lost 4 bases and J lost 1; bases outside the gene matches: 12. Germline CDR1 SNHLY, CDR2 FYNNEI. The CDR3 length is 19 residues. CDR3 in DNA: TGTGCCAGCAGTGGACAAGGACAGGGCCCTTATTCTGGGGCCAACGTCCTGACTTTC. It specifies CASSGQGQGPYSGANVLTF.

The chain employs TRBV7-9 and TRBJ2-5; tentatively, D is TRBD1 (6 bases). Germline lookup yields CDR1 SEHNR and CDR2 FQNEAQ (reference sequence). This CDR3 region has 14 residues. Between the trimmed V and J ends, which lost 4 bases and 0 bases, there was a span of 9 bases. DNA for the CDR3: TGTGCCAGCAGCTCCGGACAGTACCAAGAGACCCAGTACTTC. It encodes CASSSGQYQETQYF.

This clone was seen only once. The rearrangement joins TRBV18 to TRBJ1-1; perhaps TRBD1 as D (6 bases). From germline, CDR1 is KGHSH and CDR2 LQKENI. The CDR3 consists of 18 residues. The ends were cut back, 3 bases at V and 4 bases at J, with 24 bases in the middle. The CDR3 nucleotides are TGTGCCAGCTCACCTCCCGCTACAGGGTTGGGATTGGCCACTGAAGCTTTCTTT. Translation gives CASSPPATGLGLATEAFF.

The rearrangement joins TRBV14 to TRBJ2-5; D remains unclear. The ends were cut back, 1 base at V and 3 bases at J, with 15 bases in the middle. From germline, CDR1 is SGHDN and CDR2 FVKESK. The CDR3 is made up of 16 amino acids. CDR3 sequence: CASSQVFRRGKETQYF. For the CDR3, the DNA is TGTGCCAGCAGCCAAGTGTTCCGCCGAGGAAAAGAGACCCAGTACTTC.

CDR3 loop: CASSLSERGGLETQYF. The CDR3 nucleotides read TGCGCCAGCAGCCTATCCGAGCGGGGGGGCCTAGAGACCCAGTACTTC. The rearrangement links TRBV5-1 to TRBJ2-5; the match to TRBD2 covers 10 bases. From germline, CDR1 is SGHRS and CDR2 YFSETQ. Trimming at V came to 4 bases and at J to 4 bases, leaving 10 bases not matched to a gene. The CDR3 sequence is 16 residues long.

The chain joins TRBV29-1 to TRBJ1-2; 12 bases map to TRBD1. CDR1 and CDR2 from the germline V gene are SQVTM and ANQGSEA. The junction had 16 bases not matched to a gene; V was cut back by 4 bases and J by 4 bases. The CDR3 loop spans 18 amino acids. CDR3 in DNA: TGCAGCGTTGTCCCGGGACAGGGGGCGGAAAGGGGTTCCTATGGCTACACCTTC. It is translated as CSVVPGQGAERGSYGYTF.

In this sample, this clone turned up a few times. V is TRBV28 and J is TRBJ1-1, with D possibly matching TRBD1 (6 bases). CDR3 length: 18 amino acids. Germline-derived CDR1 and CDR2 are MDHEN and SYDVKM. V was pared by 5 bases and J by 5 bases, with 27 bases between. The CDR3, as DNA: TGTGCCAGCAGTCCCCCCTTAGGTGGGGGCGCCGGTTGGACTGAAGCTTTCTTT. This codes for CASSPPLGGGAGWTEAFF.

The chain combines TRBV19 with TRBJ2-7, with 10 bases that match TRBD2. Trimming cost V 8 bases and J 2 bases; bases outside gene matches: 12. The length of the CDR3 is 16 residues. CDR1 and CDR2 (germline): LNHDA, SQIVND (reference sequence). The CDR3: CASGTGRTSGTYEQYF. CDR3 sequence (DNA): TGTGCCAGTGGGACAGGACGGACTAGCGGCACCTACGAGCAGTACTTC.

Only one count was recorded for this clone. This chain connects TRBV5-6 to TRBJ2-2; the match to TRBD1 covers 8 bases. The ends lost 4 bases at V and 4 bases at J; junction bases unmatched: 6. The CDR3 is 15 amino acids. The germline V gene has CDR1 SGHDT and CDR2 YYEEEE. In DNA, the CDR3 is TGTGCCAGCAGCCCCGGGACAGGAATCACCGGGGAGCTGTTTTTT. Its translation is CASSPGTGITGELFF.

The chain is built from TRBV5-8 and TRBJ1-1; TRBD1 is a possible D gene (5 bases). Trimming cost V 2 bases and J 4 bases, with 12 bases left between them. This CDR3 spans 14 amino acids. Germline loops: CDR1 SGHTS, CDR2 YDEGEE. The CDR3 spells CASSLRRGSTEAFF. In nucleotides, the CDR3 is TGTGCCAGCAGCTTACGAAGGGGATCCACTGAAGCTTTCTTT.

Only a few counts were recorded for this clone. The CDR3 DNA reads as TGTGCCAGCAGGGGCGGACTAGCAACCCTCTACGAGCAGTACTTC. It specifies CASRGGLATLYEQYF. The V call is TRBV6-1, the J call TRBJ2-7; 8 bases match TRBD2. From germline, CDR1 is MNHNS and CDR2 SASEGT. V lost 6 bases to trimming and J lost 3 bases; unmatched junction nucleotides: 10. The CDR3 extends over 15 amino acids.

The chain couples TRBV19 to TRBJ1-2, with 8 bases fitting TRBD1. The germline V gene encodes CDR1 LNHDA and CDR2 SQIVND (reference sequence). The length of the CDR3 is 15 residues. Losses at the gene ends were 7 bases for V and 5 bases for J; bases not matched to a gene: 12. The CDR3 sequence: CASTPSGRGHYGYTF. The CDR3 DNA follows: TGTGCCAGTACCCCGTCAGGCAGGGGGCATTATGGCTACACCTTC.

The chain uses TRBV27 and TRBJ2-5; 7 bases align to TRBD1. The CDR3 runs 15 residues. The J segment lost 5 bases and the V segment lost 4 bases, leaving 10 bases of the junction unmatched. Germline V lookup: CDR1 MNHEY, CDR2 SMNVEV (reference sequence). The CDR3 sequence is CASSYNDRVGETQYF. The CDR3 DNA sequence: TGTGCCAGCAGTTACAATGACAGGGTCGGGGAGACCCAGTACTTC.

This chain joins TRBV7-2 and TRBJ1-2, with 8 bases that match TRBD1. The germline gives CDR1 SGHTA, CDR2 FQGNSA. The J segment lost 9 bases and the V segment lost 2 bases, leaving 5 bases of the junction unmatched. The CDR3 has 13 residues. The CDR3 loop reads CASSLLDRESYTF. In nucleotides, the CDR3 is TGTGCCAGCAGCTTATTGGACAGGGAAAGCTACACCTTC.

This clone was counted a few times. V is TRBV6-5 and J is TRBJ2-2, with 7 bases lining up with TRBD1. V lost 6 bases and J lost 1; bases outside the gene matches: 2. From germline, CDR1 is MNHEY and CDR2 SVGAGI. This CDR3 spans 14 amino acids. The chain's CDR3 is CASRRTGNTGELFF. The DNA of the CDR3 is TGTGCCAGCAGAAGGACAGGGAACACCGGGGAGCTGTTTTTT.

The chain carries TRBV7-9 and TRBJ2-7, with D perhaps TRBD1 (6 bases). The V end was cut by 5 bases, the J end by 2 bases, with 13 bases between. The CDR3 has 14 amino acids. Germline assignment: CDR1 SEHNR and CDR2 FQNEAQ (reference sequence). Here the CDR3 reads CASSHRTDPYEQYF. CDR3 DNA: TGTGCCAGCAGCCATCGGACAGACCCCTACGAGCAGTACTTC.